This T cell receptor (beta chain) was documented in a study of blood T cell repertoires in COVID-19. Study at large: Some COVID-19 samples were acute and others convalescent; all came from the United States, Italy and Spain.

After removal of 4 bases from V and 0 bases from J, the junction contained 1 base not matched to a gene. This CDR3 has 14 amino acids. In germline, CDR1 is GTSNPN, CDR2 SVGIG (reference sequence). Authors' processing steps: Researchers report that nucleated cell counts were estimated from reference gene primer amplification. Libraries were prepared by immunoSEQ multiplex PCR; TCRdb keeps only in-frame clonotypes and omits some of them. D and trimming come from the DNA, and the V and J calls and clone size come from that table. The table records 130,000 to 150,000 clones, roughly 87% of them present only once.

The clonotype was recovered from a woman in her 50s with acute or convalescent COVID-19. The sample was peripheral blood. V usage is TRBV30 and J usage is TRBJ2-2; 8 nucleotides line up with TRBD1. As DNA, the CDR3 is TGTGCCTGGACACAGGGGGCGAACACCGGGGAGCTGTTTTTT. It specifies CAWTQGANTGELFF.